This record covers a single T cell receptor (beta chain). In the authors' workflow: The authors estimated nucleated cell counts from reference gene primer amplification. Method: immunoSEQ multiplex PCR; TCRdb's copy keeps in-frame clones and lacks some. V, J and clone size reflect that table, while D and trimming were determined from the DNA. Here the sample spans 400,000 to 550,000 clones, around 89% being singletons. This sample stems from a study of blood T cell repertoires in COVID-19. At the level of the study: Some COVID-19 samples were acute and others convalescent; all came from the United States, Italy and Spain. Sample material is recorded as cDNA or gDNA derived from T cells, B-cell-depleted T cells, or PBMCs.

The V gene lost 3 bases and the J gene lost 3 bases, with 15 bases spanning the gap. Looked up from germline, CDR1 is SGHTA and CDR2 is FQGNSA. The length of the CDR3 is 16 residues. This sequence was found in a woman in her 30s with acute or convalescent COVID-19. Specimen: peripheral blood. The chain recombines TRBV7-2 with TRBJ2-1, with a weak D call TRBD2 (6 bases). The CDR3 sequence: CASSFDSGDLYNEQFF. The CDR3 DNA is TGTGCCAGCAGCTTTGATAGCGGAGACCTCTACAATGAGCAGTTCTTC.